This TCR beta chain comes out of a study of tumor-infiltrating lymphocytes in primary liver carcinoma. Study as a whole: The cohort included men and women aged 30 to 69 years. Every sample contained roughly 3.5 to 8 million productive TCRbeta reads, and these numbers were similar from one tissue type to another.

Germline DNA was also extracted, while the blood RNA originated from unsorted whole blood. Among the patients, all had chronic HBV infection and none had been treated. Trimming removed 5 bases at V and 3 bases at J, with 13 bases between. The CDR3 spans 13 residues. Germline assignment: CDR1 GTSNPN and CDR2 SVGIG (reference sequence). Regarding the study as a whole: It was in tumors, not blood, that the top-250-clone fraction was significantly higher (p = 0.039).

In this sample, this clonotype turned up a few times. Its matching antigen is unknown. TCR beta cDNA was made from roughly 500 ng total RNA with a constant-region primer. Construction of TCR beta libraries relied on three successive nested multiplex PCR rounds employing slightly modified ARM-PCR. A C-beta reverse primer was combined with TRBV1-TRBV30 forward primers in the first two PCR rounds, and each round had approximately 10 cycles. Each CDR3 protein is one row after TCRdb ran MiXCR on the multiplex PCR reads. Among approximately 320,000 distinct CDR3 sequences, nearly 60% were seen once, and the ten largest hold around 15%.

The specimen was peripheral blood. This chain connects TRBV30 to TRBJ1-1, with a tentative D call TRBD1 (6 bases). The source is a woman aged 25 to 39 with primary liver carcinoma and hepatitis B virus infection. The CDR3: CAWAGGADTEAFF. In DNA form, the CDR3 reads TGTGCCTGGGCGGGGGGCGCGGACACTGAAGCTTTCTTT.